This TCR beta chain derives from a study of blood T cell repertoires in COVID-19. Whole-study context: The study drew acute and convalescent COVID-19 samples from the United States, Italy and Spain. T cells, B-cell-depleted T cells, or PBMCs supplied cDNA or gDNA.

Authors' processing steps: Scientists estimated how many nucleated cells there were by amplifying reference gene primers. Profiled with immunoSEQ multiplex PCR; TCRdb holds only in-frame clones, not every one. The DNA was the basis for D and trimming; V, J and clone size are from that table. Here the sample spans 89,000 or so clones, about 95% being singletons. The CDR3 spans 15 residues. Between the trimmed V and J ends, which lost 3 bases and 2 bases, there was a span of 13 bases. Germline values: CDR1 SNHLY, CDR2 FYNNEI. This TCR was recovered from a human donor with active COVID-19. The donor label of this sample is uncertain. This sequence joins TRBV2 and TRBJ1-2; tentatively, D is TRBD1 (5 bases). Sequencing was performed on peripheral blood. CDR3 DNA sequence: TGTGCCAGCAGTGATTCGGACGGGGGGAACTATGGCTACACCTTC. Translation gives CASSDSDGGNYGYTF.